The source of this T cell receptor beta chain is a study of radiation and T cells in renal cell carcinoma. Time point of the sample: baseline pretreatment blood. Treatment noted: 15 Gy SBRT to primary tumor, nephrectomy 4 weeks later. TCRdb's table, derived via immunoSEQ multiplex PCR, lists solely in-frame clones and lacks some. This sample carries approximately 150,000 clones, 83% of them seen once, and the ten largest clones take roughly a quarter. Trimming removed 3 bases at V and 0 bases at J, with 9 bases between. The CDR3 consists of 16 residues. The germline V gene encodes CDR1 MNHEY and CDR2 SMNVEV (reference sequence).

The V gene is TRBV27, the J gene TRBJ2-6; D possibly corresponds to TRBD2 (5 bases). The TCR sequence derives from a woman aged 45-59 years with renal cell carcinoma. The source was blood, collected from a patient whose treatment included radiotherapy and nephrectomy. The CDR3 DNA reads TGTGCCAGCAGTTTGCTCGGAGGCTCTGGGGCCAACGTCCTGACTTTC. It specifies CASSLLGGSGANVLTF. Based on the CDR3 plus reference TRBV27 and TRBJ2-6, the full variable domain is EAQVTQNPRYLITVTGKKLTVTCSQNMNHEYMSWYRQDPGLGLRQIYYSMNVEVTDKGDVPEGYKVSRKEKRNFPLILESPSPNQTSLYFCASSLLGGSGANVLTFGAGSRLTVL.